This is a list of T cell receptor beta chains from one sample in a study of T-cell reconstitution after alpha-beta-depleted transplantation in children. One entry per CDR3 protein, called by TCRdb with MiXCR from the PCR reads. This sample has 450,000 to 500,000 distinct CDR3 sequences, with about 12% found just once. The sample in question was PBMCs from the stem cell graft donor, obtained from the stem cell graft. These receptors came from a human donor who donated a stem cell graft to a child with combined immunodeficiency. Each CDR3 is given with its conserved first and last residue. D genes are given only for firm matches. Not all rows give a size; the values are once, few, many and, for expanded clones, a class.

J: TRBJ2-4
D: -
V: TRBV4-2
size: -
CDR3: CASSQDLSGHPRKNIQYF
DNA: TGTGCCAGCAGCCAAGATTTGAGCGGGCACCCTCGAAAAAACATTCAGTACTTC

J: TRBJ2-7
D: -
V: TRBV29-1
size: -
CDR3: CSVVGGGVYEQYF
DNA: TGCAGCGTTGTTGGCGGTGGGGTTTACGAGCAGTACTTC

J: TRBJ1-5
D: -
V: TRBV12-3/TRBV12-4
size: -
CDR3: CASNPAGTPIEPQHF
DNA: TGTGCCAGCAATCCGGCCGGGACACCCATTGAACCCCAGCATTTT

J: TRBJ2-1
D: TRBD2
V: TRBV2
size: -
CDR3: CASSPRTSGRLDNEQFF
DNA: TGTGCCAGCAGTCCAAGGACTAGCGGCCGTTTAGACAATGAGCAGTTCTTC

J: TRBJ2-7
D: -
V: TRBV6-2/TRBV6-3
size: -
CDR3: CASRYGGDDYEQYF
DNA: TGTGCCAGCAGATACGGGGGTGACGACTACGAGCAGTACTTC

J: TRBJ2-7
D: -
V: TRBV12-3/TRBV12-4
size: few
CDR3: CASRSATSNSYEQYF
DNA: TGTGCCAGCAGGTCCGCGACATCGAACTCCTACGAGCAGTACTTC

J: TRBJ2-3
D: -
V: TRBV19
size: -
CDR3: CASSMYSTDTQYF
DNA: TGTGCCAGTAGTATGTATAGCACAGATACGCAGTATTTT

J: TRBJ2-6
D: -
V: TRBV4-3
size: -
CDR3: CASSHTQGTGANVLTF
DNA: TGCGCCAGCAGCCATACTCAGGGTACAGGGGCCAACGTCCTGACTTTC

J: TRBJ2-7
D: -
V: TRBV6-1
size: -
CDR3: CASSELGARYEQYF
DNA: TGTGCCAGCAGTGAACTAGGGGCCAGGTACGAGCAGTACTTC

J: TRBJ1-5
D: -
V: TRBV7-9
size: -
CDR3: CASSRGGQPQHF
DNA: TGTGCCAGCAGTAGAGGGGGGCAGCCCCAGCATTTT

J: TRBJ2-6
D: -
V: TRBV12-5
size: many
CDR3: CASGLVLRSLDGANVLTF
DNA: TGTGCTAGTGGTTTGGTACTAAGGTCACTTGATGGGGCCAACGTCCTGACTTTC

J: TRBJ2-1
D: TRBD2
V: TRBV4-3
size: few
CDR3: CASSQALTFSGGANEQFF
DNA: TGCGCCAGCAGCCAAGCCCTGACCTTTAGCGGGGGGGCGAATGAGCAGTTCTTC

J: TRBJ2-1
D: TRBD2
V: TRBV12-3/TRBV12-4
size: few
CDR3: CASSSPRQRGTNEQFF
DNA: TGTGCCAGCAGCTCCCCCCGGCAGCGGGGGACCAATGAGCAGTTCTTC

J: TRBJ1-5
D: -
V: TRBV20-1
size: -
CDR3: CSARDWEGVDQPQHF
DNA: TGCAGTGCTAGAGATTGGGAGGGGGTTGATCAGCCCCAGCATTTT

J: TRBJ2-1
D: -
V: TRBV5-4
size: -
CDR3: CASAMMTGYNEQFF
DNA: TGTGCCAGCGCCATGATGACAGGCTACAATGAGCAGTTCTTC

J: TRBJ2-1
D: -
V: TRBV12-3/TRBV12-4
size: -
CDR3: CASSLGTGRVNEQFF
DNA: TGTGCCAGCAGTTTAGGGACAGGGAGGGTAAATGAGCAGTTCTTC

J: TRBJ1-2
D: TRBD1
V: TRBV3-1
size: many
CDR3: CASSPGGDYGYTF
DNA: TGTGCCAGCAGCCCAGGGGGAGACTATGGCTACACCTTC

J: TRBJ2-7
D: TRBD2
V: TRBV9
size: few
CDR3: CASSVSGSGASYEQYF
DNA: TGTGCCAGCAGCGTAAGTGGCAGCGGGGCTTCCTACGAGCAGTACTTC

J: TRBJ2-1
D: TRBD1
V: TRBV14
size: -
CDR3: CASSQAGTAYNEQFF
DNA: TGTGCCAGCAGCCAAGCCGGGACAGCTTACAATGAGCAGTTCTTC